This T cell receptor beta chain was found in a study of blood T cell repertoires in COVID-19. Study overall: The study drew acute and convalescent COVID-19 samples from the United States, Italy and Spain. T cells, B-cell-depleted T cells, or PBMCs provided the cDNA or gDNA that served as material.

The V end was cut by 3 bases, the J end by 4 bases, with 9 bases between. Germline V gene data show CDR1 as MGHDK and CDR2 as SYGVNS. This CDR3 contains 13 residues. Per the study methods: Nucleated cell number was recorded as an estimate derived from reference gene primer amplification. Some clones are missing from TCRdb's copy, which holds only in-frame ones; the method was immunoSEQ multiplex PCR. V, J and clone size derive from that table, while D and trimming were established from the DNA sequence. This table holds over 300,000 clones, roughly 90% found once. This receptor was taken from a man between 35 and 55 years old with acute or convalescent COVID-19. Material: peripheral blood. V is TRBV25-1 and J is TRBJ1-2, with TRBD1 as a possible D gene (6 bases). The CDR3 sequence: CASSEGQIYGYTF. In nucleotides, the CDR3 is TGTGCCAGCAGTGAGGGACAAATCTATGGCTACACCTTC.